This is a list of T cell receptor beta chains from one sample in a study of cytomegalovirus exposure and HLA in healthy donors. Using immunoSEQ multiplex PCR, the repertoire was profiled, and TCRdb retains in-frame clones only, with some absent. The sample shows around 210,000 clones, roughly three quarters of them seen only once. The specimen sequenced was PBMCs. The receptors come from a male donor in good health and CMV-seropositive. The CDR3 runs from the conserved cysteine through the conserved F or W. The D gene is left open where the match is weak. Only some rows state a clone size, as once, few, many or a class for expanded clones.

abundance,d_gene,j_gene,v_gene,CDR3nt,CDR3aa
.,TRBD1,TRBJ1-1,TRBV11-1,TGTGCCAGCAGCCCTGCCCTGGCAGGGGGCTTGGGCACTGAAGCTTTCTTT,CASSPALAGGLGTEAFF
.,TRBD2,TRBJ2-4,TRBV6-8,TGTGCCAGCAGTTATGGTCTAGCGGTAGCCAAAAACATTCAGTACTTC,CASSYGLAVAKNIQYF
.,TRBD2,TRBJ2-5,TRBV5-1,TGCGCCAGCAGCTCTTGGGGGGGGGAAGAGACCCAGTACTTC,CASSSWGGEETQYF
.,.,TRBJ2-3,TRBV7-2,TGTGCCAGCAGCTTAACAGGGAAGGGCGCAGATACGCAGTATTTT,CASSLTGKGADTQYF
.,.,TRBJ2-5,TRBV21-1,TGTGCCAGCAGCGCCGGGGGTAGGGCTGAGACCCAGTACTTC,CASSAGGRAETQYF
.,.,TRBJ2-7,TRBV27,TGTGCCAGCAGTTTCGGACAGACCTACGAGCAGTACTTC,CASSFGQTYEQYF
few,.,TRBJ2-1,TRBV7-9,TGTGCCAGCAGCTTAGGGGCCGTTATTAATGAGCAGTTCTTC,CASSLGAVINEQFF
once,.,TRBJ2-7,TRBV7-8,TGTGCCAGCAGCCTGAATGCGCTTTCCTACGAGCAGTACTTC,CASSLNALSYEQYF
.,TRBD1,TRBJ2-1,TRBV2,TGTGCCAGCAGGTGGCAGGGGGCACACAATGAGCAGTTCTTC,CASRWQGAHNEQFF
.,.,TRBJ2-7,TRBV27,TGTGCCAGCAGTTTATCGGCCCCCAGGGCAGGGCAAAACTACGAGCAGCACTTC,CASSLSAPRAGQNYEQHF
.,.,TRBJ2-4,TRBV9,TGTGCCAGCAGCGTAGGCCCTCAGGGTCGAGATGACATTCAGTACTTC,CASSVGPQGRDDIQYF
.,.,TRBJ1-1,TRBV7-9,TGTGCCAGCAGCTTAGACTTTGGGGCCCTTGAAGCTTTCTTT,CASSLDFGALEAFF
.,.,TRBJ2-3,TRBV7-3,TGTGCCAGCAGCGTCGCTACGACTCCAGATACGCAGTATTTT,CASSVATTPDTQYF
once,.,TRBJ1-1,TRBV7-9,TGTTCCAGCAGCCCACAGCAGAACACTGAAGCTTTCTTT,CSSSPQQNTEAFF
once,.,TRBJ2-5,TRBV12-5,TGTGCTAGTGGTTTCAGAGAGACCCAGTACTTC,CASGFRETQYF